Sequencing of this T cell receptor (beta chain) was carried out in a study of Ad26.COV2.S vaccination and SARS-CoV-2 variants. V was cut by 1 base and J by 0 bases, with 16 bases left in between. There are 19 residues in the CDR3. Per the germline V gene, CDR1 is SGHTA and CDR2 is FQGNSA. Treatment denoted: over 15 received Ad26.COV2.S at low or high dose, single or two shots; 5 received placebo; per-sample allocation not given. It was on day 63 after the first vaccine or placebo injection that samples were taken. A Boston donor was an adult aged 18-55 years. The protocol was immunoSEQ multiplex PCR, while the TCRdb copy is restricted to in-frame clones and leaves out a portion. The sample contains a few hundred thousand clones, 92% of which appear only once. This clone was seen only once.

The sequenced sample was peripheral blood, obtained in a trial of Ad26.COV2.S vaccine versus placebo. The genes are TRBV7-2 and TRBJ2-6, with D uncertain. The receptor was derived from a person aged 18 to 65 who received the Ad26.COV2.S COVID-19 vaccine or a placebo. The CDR3 sequence: CASSLVPVGPSSGANVLTF. The DNA of the CDR3 is TGTGCCAGCAGCTTAGTCCCGGTTGGACCGAGCTCTGGGGCCAACGTCCTGACTTTC. Together with reference TRBV7-2 and TRBJ2-6, the CDR3 gives the full variable domain: GAGVSQSPSNKVTEKGKDVELRCDPISGHTALYWYRQSLGQGLEFLIYFQGNSAPDKSGLPSDRFSAERTGGSVSTLTIQRTQQEDSAVYLCASSLVPVGPSSGANVLTFGAGSRLTVL.